This note documents a single TCR beta chain sequence. V dropped 2 bases and J dropped 10 bases, with 21 bases sitting between them. CDR3 length equals 16 residues. Germline V gives CDR1 MNHEY, CDR2 SMNVEV (reference sequence). This entry belongs to a study of blood T cell repertoires in COVID-19. Recovered participants had two consecutive negative NP/OP PCR tests, healthcare professional clearance, or symptom resolution. Assay used: immunoSEQ multiplex PCR; TCRdb lists only in-frame clones, some missing. The sample yields roughly 180,000 clones, about 82% seen once. The receptor was derived from a woman aged 25-40 years who had recovered from COVID-19. Sequencing was done on a sample of PBMCs or T cells enriched from blood (not recorded which). The gene calls are TRBV27 and TRBJ2-1, with D perhaps matching TRBD1 (5 bases). The CDR3 spells CASSLLQGLSPGEQFF. The CDR3 nucleotides are TGTGCCAGCAGTTTACTTCAGGGTTTAAGCCCAGGGGAGCAGTTCTTC.